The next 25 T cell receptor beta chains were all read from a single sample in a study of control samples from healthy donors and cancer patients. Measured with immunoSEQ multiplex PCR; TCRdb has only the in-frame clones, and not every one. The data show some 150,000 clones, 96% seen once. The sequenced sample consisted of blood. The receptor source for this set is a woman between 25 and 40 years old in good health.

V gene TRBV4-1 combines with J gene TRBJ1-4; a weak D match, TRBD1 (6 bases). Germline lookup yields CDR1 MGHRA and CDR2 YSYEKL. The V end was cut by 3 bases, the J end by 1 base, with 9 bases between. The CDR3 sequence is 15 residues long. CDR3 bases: TGCGCCAGCAGCCACCCGGGACAAACTAATGAAAAACTGTTTTTT. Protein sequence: CASSHPGQTNEKLFF.

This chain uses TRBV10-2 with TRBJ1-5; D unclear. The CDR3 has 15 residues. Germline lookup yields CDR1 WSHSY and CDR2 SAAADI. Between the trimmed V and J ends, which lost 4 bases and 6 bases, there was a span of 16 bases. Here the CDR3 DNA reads TGCGCCAGCAGTGTCGGAGTCACCGGCCTTCAGCCCCAGCATTTT. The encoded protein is CASSVGVTGLQPQHF.

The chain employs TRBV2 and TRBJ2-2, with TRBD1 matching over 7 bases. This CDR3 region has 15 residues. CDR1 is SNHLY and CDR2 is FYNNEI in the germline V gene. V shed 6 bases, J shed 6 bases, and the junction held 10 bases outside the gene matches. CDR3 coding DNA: TGTGCCAGCAGCTCGTCGACAGGGATCGCCGGGGAGCTGTTTTTT. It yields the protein CASSSSTGIAGELFF.

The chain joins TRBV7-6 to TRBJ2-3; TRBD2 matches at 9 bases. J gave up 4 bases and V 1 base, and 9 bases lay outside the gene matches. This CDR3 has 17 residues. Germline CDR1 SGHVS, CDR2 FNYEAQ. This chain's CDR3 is CASSLDLSGGPADTQYF. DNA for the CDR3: TGTGCCAGCAGCTTAGATCTGAGCGGGGGGCCAGCAGATACGCAGTATTTT.

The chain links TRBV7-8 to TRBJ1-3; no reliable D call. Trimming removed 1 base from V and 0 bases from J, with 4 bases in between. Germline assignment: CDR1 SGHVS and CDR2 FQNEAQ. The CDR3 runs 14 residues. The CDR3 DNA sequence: TGTGCCAGCAGCTTAGGTAACTCTGGAAACACCATATATTTT. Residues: CASSLGNSGNTIYF.

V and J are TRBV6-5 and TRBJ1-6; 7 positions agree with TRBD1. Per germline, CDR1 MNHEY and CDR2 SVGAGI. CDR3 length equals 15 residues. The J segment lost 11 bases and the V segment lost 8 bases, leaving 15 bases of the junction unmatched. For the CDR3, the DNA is TGTGCCAGCGGGGGTGGGGACAGAATAGGCGCACCCCTCCACTTT. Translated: CASGGGDRIGAPLHF.

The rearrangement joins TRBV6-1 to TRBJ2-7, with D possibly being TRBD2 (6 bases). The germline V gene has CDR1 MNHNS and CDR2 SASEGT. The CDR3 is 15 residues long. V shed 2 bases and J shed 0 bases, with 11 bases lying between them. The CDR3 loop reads CASSEWGVTSYEQYF. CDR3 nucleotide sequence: TGTGCCAGCAGTGAATGGGGGGTCACCTCCTACGAGCAGTACTTC.

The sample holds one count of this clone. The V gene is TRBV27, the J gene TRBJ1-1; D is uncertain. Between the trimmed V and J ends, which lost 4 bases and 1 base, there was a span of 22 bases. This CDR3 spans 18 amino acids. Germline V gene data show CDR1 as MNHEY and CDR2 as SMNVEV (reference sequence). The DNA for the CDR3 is TGTGCCAGCAGTTCTTATGCACTATCAAAGCGGAAGAACACTGAAGCTTTCTTT. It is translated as CASSSYALSKRKNTEAFF.

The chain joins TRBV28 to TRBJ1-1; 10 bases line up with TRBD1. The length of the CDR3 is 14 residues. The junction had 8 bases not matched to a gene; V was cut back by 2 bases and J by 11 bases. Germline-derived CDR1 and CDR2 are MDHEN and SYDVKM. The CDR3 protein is CASSLAGQGMIAFF. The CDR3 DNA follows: TGTGCCAGCAGTTTAGCGGGACAGGGGATGATCGCTTTCTTT.

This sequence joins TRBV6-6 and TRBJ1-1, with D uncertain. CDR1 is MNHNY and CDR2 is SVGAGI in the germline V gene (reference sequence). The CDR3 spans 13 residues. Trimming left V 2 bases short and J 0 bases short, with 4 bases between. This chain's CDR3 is CASSYALNTEAFF. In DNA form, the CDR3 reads TGTGCCAGCAGTTACGCGCTGAACACTGAAGCTTTCTTT.

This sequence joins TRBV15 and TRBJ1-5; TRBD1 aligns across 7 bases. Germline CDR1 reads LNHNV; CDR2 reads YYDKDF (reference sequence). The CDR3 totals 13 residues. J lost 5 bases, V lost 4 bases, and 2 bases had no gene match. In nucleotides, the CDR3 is TGTGCCACCAGCAAAACAGGGGATCAGCCCCAGCATTTT. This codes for CATSKTGDQPQHF.

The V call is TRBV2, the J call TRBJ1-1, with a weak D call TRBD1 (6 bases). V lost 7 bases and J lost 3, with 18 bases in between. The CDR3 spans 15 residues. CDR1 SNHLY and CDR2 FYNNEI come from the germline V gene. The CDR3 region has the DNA TGTGCCAGCAATTCCGGACAGCCCGGGGACACTGAAGCTTTCTTT. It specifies CASNSGQPGDTEAFF. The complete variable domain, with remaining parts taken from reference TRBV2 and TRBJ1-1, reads EPEVTQTPSHQVTQMGQEVILRCVPISNHLYFYWYRQILGQKVEFLVSFYNNEISEKSEIFDDQFSVERPDGSNFTLKIRSTKLEDSAMYFCASNSGQPGDTEAFFGQGTRLTVV.

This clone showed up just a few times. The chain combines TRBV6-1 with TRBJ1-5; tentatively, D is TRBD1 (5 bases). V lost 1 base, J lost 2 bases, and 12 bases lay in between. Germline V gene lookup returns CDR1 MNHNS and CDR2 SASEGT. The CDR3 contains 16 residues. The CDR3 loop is CASSEGAGGGNQPQHF. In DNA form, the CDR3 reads TGTGCCAGCAGTGAAGGGGCGGGGGGAGGCAATCAGCCCCAGCATTTT.

The CDR3 DNA reads as TGCGCCAGCAGTGATGGTCGGGGGATGTACAATGAGCAGTTCTTC. This encodes CASSDGRGMYNEQFF. This chain links TRBV10-1 with TRBJ2-1, with D tentatively TRBD2 (6 bases). CDR1 WNHNN and CDR2 SYGVQD come from the germline V gene (reference sequence). The CDR3 sequence is 15 residues long. V lost 3 bases, J lost 4 bases, and 13 bases lay in between.

The chain's CDR3 is CASSLAISWPRVKLFF. In DNA, the CDR3 is TGTGCCAGCAGCTTGGCAATCAGTTGGCCCCGGGTAAAACTGTTTTTT. The chain links TRBV5-5 to TRBJ1-4, with no clear D. The germline V gene has CDR1 SGHKS and CDR2 YYEKEE (reference sequence). The CDR3 has 16 residues. V was cut by 0 bases and J by 10 bases, with 19 bases left in between.

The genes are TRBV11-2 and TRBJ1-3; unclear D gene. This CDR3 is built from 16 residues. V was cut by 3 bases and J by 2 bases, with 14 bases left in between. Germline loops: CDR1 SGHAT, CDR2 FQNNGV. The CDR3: CASSFSRGVAGNTIYF. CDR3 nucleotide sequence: TGTGCCAGCAGCTTTTCCCGCGGGGTTGCTGGAAACACCATATATTTT.

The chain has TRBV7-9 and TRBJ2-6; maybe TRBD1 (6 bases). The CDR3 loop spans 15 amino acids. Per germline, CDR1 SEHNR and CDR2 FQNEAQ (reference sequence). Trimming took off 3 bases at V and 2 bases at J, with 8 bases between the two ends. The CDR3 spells CASSFTGTGANVLTF. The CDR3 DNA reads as TGTGCCAGCAGCTTTACAGGGACTGGGGCCAACGTCCTGACTTTC.

The DNA of the CDR3 is TGCGCCAGCAGCTTGGAATTAGTCAAAACTGAAGCTTTCTTT. Translating gives CASSLELVKTEAFF. This rearrangement joins TRBV5-1 to TRBJ1-1; no definite D call. Per the germline V gene, CDR1 is SGHRS and CDR2 is YFSETQ. V lost 0 bases and J lost 5, with 11 bases in between. The CDR3 spans 14 residues.

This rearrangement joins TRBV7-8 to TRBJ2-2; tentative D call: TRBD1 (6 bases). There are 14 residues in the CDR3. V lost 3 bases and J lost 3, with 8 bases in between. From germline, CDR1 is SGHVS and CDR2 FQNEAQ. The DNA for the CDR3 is TGTGCCAGCAGCTTCCGACAGGACACCGGGGAGCTGTTTTTT. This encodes CASSFRQDTGELFF.

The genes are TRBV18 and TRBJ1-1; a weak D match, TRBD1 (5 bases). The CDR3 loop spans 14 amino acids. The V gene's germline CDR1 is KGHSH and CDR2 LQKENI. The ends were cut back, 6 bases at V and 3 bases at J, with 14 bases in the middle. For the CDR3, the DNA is TGTGCCAGCTCCACAAACCCGGGGGACACTGAAGCTTTCTTT. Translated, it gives CASSTNPGDTEAFF.

Written as DNA, the CDR3 is TGTGCCAGCAAGGGGGCAGGGGGGTCCACCGGGGAGCTGTTTTTT. It specifies CASKGAGGSTGELFF. The rearrangement uses TRBV28 and TRBJ2-2, with D perhaps matching TRBD1 (7 bases). Trimming shortened V by 7 bases and J by 4 bases, and 16 bases separated the two germline ends. This CDR3 comprises 15 residues. CDR1 and CDR2 (germline): MDHEN, SYDVKM.

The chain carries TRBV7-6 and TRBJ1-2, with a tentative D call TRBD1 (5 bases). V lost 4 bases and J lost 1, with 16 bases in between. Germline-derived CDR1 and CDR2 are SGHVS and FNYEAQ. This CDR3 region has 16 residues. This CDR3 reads CASSSETGQDNYGYTF. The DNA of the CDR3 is TGTGCCAGCAGCTCTGAGACGGGGCAGGATAACTATGGCTACACCTTC.

For the CDR3, the DNA is TGTGCCAGCACCCCGAAATCTGGCAGCAGCTCCTATAATTCACCCCTCCACTTT. This translates into CASTPKSGSSSYNSPLHF. The chain employs TRBV21-1 and TRBJ1-6. TRBV21-1 is given as a pseudogene. This CDR3 has 18 amino acids.

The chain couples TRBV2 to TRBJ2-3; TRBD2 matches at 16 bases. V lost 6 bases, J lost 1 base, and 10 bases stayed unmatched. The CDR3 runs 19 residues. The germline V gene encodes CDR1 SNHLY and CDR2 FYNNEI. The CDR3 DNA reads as TGTGCCAGCAGCCCGGGACTAGCGGGAGGGCCAACGGGCACAGATACGCAGTATTTT. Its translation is CASSPGLAGGPTGTDTQYF.

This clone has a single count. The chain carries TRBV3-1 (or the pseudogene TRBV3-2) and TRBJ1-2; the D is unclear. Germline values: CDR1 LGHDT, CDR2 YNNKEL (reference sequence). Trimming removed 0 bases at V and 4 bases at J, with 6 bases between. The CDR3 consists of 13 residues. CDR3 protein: CASSQDGSYGYTF. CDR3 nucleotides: TGTGCCAGCAGCCAAGACGGCTCCTATGGCTACACCTTC.